The 26 T cell receptor beta chains given below trace back to one sample, sequenced in a study of blood T cell repertoires in COVID-19. Measured with immunoSEQ multiplex PCR; TCRdb has only the in-frame clones, and not every one. The sample has around 60,000 clones; around 77% are singletons. The source material was peripheral blood. These TCRs come from a woman aged 70-85 years with COVID-19, enrolled during active disease.

This chain connects TRBV5-1 to TRBJ2-1; D gene ambiguous. This CDR3 contains 16 residues. Deletions cut 8 bases from V and 4 bases from J, with 22 bases between. CDR1 is SGHRS, CDR2 YFSETQ, per germline. CDR3 loop: CARKDDFLSLYNEQFF. Written as DNA, the CDR3 is TGCGCCAGAAAAGACGACTTCCTTTCCCTATACAATGAGCAGTTCTTC. Drawing the rest from reference TRBV5-1 and TRBJ2-1, the complete variable domain is KAGVTQTPRYLIKTRGQQVTLSCSPISGHRSVSWYQQTPGQGLQFLFEYFSETQRNKGNFPGRFSGRQFSNSRSEMNVSTLELGDSALYLCARKDDFLSLYNEQFFGPGTRLTVL.

V gene TRBV7-9 combines with J gene TRBJ1-1; perhaps TRBD1 as D (5 bases). Germline V CDR1 and CDR2: SEHNR, FQNEAQ (reference sequence). The CDR3 has 15 residues. The V and J ends lost 4 bases and 5 bases respectively, with 17 bases between them. CDR3 loop: CASSSRRQGTTEAFF. The CDR3 DNA follows: TGTGCCAGCAGCTCGCGGCGTCAGGGAACAACTGAAGCTTTCTTT.

The genes are TRBV27 and TRBJ2-5, with 11 bases lining up with TRBD1. Germline CDR1 is MNHEY and CDR2 is SMNVEV (reference sequence). This CDR3 region has 14 residues. Unmatched junction bases numbered 3, after V lost 2 bases and J lost 7 bases. The CDR3, as DNA: TGTGCCAGCAGTTTAGGGGGACAGGGGGGGACCCAGTACTTC. Translating gives CASSLGGQGGTQYF.

This chain connects TRBV7-8 to TRBJ1-2; 11 bases agree with TRBD1. Per the germline V gene, CDR1 is SGHVS and CDR2 is FQNEAQ. Losses at the gene ends were 2 bases for V and 3 bases for J; bases not matched to a gene: 5. The CDR3 is made up of 16 amino acids. CDR3 nucleotides: TGTGCCAGCAGCTTATTCGGGGGACAGGGGGACTATGGCTACACCTTC. It yields the protein CASSLFGGQGDYGYTF.

The rearrangement uses TRBV18 and TRBJ1-1; D perhaps matches TRBD1 (5 bases). Germline CDR1 and CDR2: KGHSH and LQKENI. The CDR3 length is 14 residues. Trimming stripped 6 bases from V and 8 bases from J, with 19 bases between. As DNA, the CDR3 is TGTGCCAGCTCCCCGGGGGGGGGTGATCGGGAAGCTTTCTTT. The encoded protein is CASSPGGGDREAFF.

The CDR3 DNA reads as TGTGCCAGCAGCTTAGCGCAGGGCAGGGTAATCGAGCAGTACTTC. It is translated as CASSLAQGRVIEQYF. This rearrangement joins TRBV7-8 to TRBJ2-7; perhaps TRBD1 as D (5 bases). The CDR3 is 15 amino acids. The germline CDR1 and CDR2 sequences are SGHVS and FQNEAQ. Trimming removed 0 bases at V and 6 bases at J, with 15 bases between. Together with reference TRBV7-8 and TRBJ2-7, the CDR3 gives the full variable domain: GAGVSQSPRYKVAKRGQDVALRCDPISGHVSLFWYQQALGQGPEFLTYFQNEAQLDKSGLPSDRFFAERPEGSVSTLKIQRTQQEDSAVYLCASSLAQGRVIEQYFGPGTRLTVT.

CDR3 in DNA: TGCGCCAGCAGCCCTGACTGGGTCAAAGAAAAACTGTTTTTT. It is translated as CASSPDWVKEKLFF. The J gene is TRBJ1-4, the V gene TRBV5-1; no definite D call. The CDR3 spans 14 residues. Trimming took off 4 bases at V and 8 bases at J, with 15 bases between the two ends. Germline CDR1 is SGHRS and CDR2 is YFSETQ. Using reference TRBV5-1 and TRBJ1-4 for the parts outside the CDR3, the full variable domain is KAGVTQTPRYLIKTRGQQVTLSCSPISGHRSVSWYQQTPGQGLQFLFEYFSETQRNKGNFPGRFSGRQFSNSRSEMNVSTLELGDSALYLCASSPDWVKEKLFFGSGTQLSVL.

The V call is TRBV6-2 or TRBV6-3, the J call TRBJ2-3; perhaps TRBD2 as D (5 bases). There are 16 residues in the CDR3. The germline V gene encodes CDR1 MNHEY and CDR2 SVGEGT. Trimming removed 0 bases from V and 2 bases from J, with 12 bases in between. The DNA of the CDR3 is TGTGCCAGCAGTTACTCGCGGGCTAACCCCACAGATACGCAGTATTTT. Translated, it gives CASSYSRANPTDTQYF.

V is TRBV6-5 and J is TRBJ1-1; 9 bases are a match to TRBD1. With V trimmed by 2 bases and J by 1 base, 5 bases remained unmatched. This CDR3 is 16 amino acids long. Per germline, CDR1 MNHEY and CDR2 SVGAGI. CDR3 sequence: CASSYATGGTNTEAFF. The DNA of the CDR3 is TGTGCCAGCAGTTACGCGACAGGGGGGACGAACACTGAAGCTTTCTTT.

The chain recombines TRBV6-1 with TRBJ2-2, with TRBD1 matching 7 bases. CDR1 MNHNS and CDR2 SASEGT come from the germline V gene. The length of the CDR3 is 15 residues. J gave up 7 bases and V 3 bases, and 8 bases lay outside the gene matches. CDR3 region: CASSDPGQTFGELFF. The CDR3 nucleotides are TGTGCCAGCAGTGACCCGGGACAGACATTCGGGGAGCTGTTTTTT.

The chain joins TRBV6-5 to TRBJ1-5, with TRBD1 matching over 10 bases. With 6 bases clipped from V and 6 bases from J, the junction kept 5 bases outside the gene matches. The CDR3 is 14 amino acids. Germline lookup yields CDR1 MNHEY and CDR2 SVGAGI. The CDR3 nucleotides read TGTGCCAGCAGGGGACAGGGGAAGGGTCAGCCCCAGCATTTT. Translation: CASRGQGKGQPQHF.

This clone has a single count. The V call is TRBV7-9, the J call TRBJ2-2, with a possible D match to TRBD1 (5 bases). The CDR3 spans 15 residues. Deletions cut 7 bases from V and 4 bases from J, with 16 bases between. Germline-derived CDR1 and CDR2 are SEHNR and FQNEAQ (reference sequence). The CDR3 region is CASTLLDTSTGELFF. CDR3 nucleotide sequence: TGTGCCAGCACCCTTTTGGACACCTCCACCGGGGAGCTGTTTTTT.

V is TRBV5-5 and J is TRBJ2-3, with D perhaps matching TRBD2 (6 bases). CDR3 length: 15 residues. Germline CDR1 reads SGHKS; CDR2 reads YYEKEE (reference sequence). Trimming removed 5 bases at V and 1 base at J, with 14 bases between. As DNA, the CDR3 is TGTGCCAGCAGATCCGGGGGAAGAGGCACAGATACGCAGTATTTT. It is translated as CASRSGGRGTDTQYF.

For this clone: A much larger clone sits a single nucleotide away, making a read error possible. The chain carries TRBV2 and TRBJ2-3; D might be TRBD2 (7 bases). Trimming took 6 bases from V and 1 from J, leaving 29 bases between them. The CDR3 is 20 amino acids. Looked up from germline, CDR1 is SNHLY and CDR2 is FYNNEI. This chain's CDR3 is CASREPGGGRQAGGTDTQYF. CDR3 nucleotide sequence: TGTGCCAGCAGGGAACCTGGGGGGGGGCGCCAGGCAGGGGGCACAGATACGCAGTATTTT.

This clone has a handful of counts. The chain carries TRBV5-1 and TRBJ1-1; no clear D gene. This CDR3 has 13 residues. V was shortened by 4 bases and J by 1 base, with 8 bases between the two germline ends. Germline V gene data show CDR1 as SGHRS and CDR2 as YFSETQ. DNA of the CDR3: TGCGCCAGCAGCCAGAATCCGAACACTGAAGCTTTCTTT. Translating gives CASSQNPNTEAFF. Using reference TRBV5-1 and TRBJ1-1 for the parts outside the CDR3, the full variable domain is KAGVTQTPRYLIKTRGQQVTLSCSPISGHRSVSWYQQTPGQGLQFLFEYFSETQRNKGNFPGRFSGRQFSNSRSEMNVSTLELGDSALYLCASSQNPNTEAFFGQGTRLTVV.

The chain recombines TRBV7-2 with TRBJ1-1, with 7 bases fitting TRBD1. Germline loops: CDR1 SGHTA, CDR2 FQGNSA. This CDR3 spans 14 amino acids. Trimming cost V 3 bases and J 4 bases; bases outside gene matches: 5. The CDR3 coding sequence is TGTGCCAGCAGCTTTCCACAGGGGCCCACTGAAGCTTTCTTT. This translates into CASSFPQGPTEAFF.

The V gene is TRBV27, the J gene TRBJ2-6; D gene unclear. Germline CDR1 reads MNHEY; CDR2 reads SMNVEV (reference sequence). The CDR3 runs to 17 residues. V shed 5 bases and J shed 0 bases, with 14 bases lying between them. For the CDR3, the DNA is TGTGCCAGCAGTAGAACTGTTCCCCTCTCTGGGGCCAACGTCCTGACTTTC. Translating gives CASSRTVPLSGANVLTF. Full variable domain (remainder filled in from reference TRBV27 and TRBJ2-6): EAQVTQNPRYLITVTGKKLTVTCSQNMNHEYMSWYRQDPGLGLRQIYYSMNVEVTDKGDVPEGYKVSRKEKRNFPLILESPSPNQTSLYFCASSRTVPLSGANVLTFGAGSRLTVL.

V usage is TRBV12-3 or TRBV12-4 and J usage is TRBJ1-2; 7 bases line up with TRBD1. The J segment lost 7 bases and the V segment lost 6 bases, leaving 8 bases of the junction unmatched. The CDR3 consists of 13 residues. The CDR3: CASSRRQGGGYTF. The CDR3 DNA reads TGTGCCAGCAGCCGCAGACAGGGCGGTGGCTACACCTTC.

The J gene is TRBJ2-1, the V gene TRBV9, with a weak D call TRBD2 (5 bases). Germline CDR1 and CDR2: SGDLS and YYNGEE. V was cut by 6 bases and J by 9 bases, with 16 bases left in between. This CDR3 has 13 residues. The CDR3 sequence: CASNGERGIEQFF. For the CDR3, the DNA is TGTGCCAGCAATGGGGAGCGCGGCATTGAGCAGTTCTTC. The variable domain in full, with the rest retrieved from reference TRBV9 and TRBJ2-1, is DSGVTQTPKHLITATGQRVTLRCSPRSGDLSVYWYQQSLDQGLQFLIQYYNGEERAKGNILERFSAQQFPDLHSELNLSSLELGDSALYFCASNGERGIEQFFGPGTRLTVL.

The chain recombines TRBV11-3 with TRBJ2-5; 12 nucleotides line up with TRBD2. V gave up 5 bases and J gave up 5 bases; unmatched junction bases: 12. Germline V gives CDR1 SGHNT, CDR2 YENEEA. This CDR3 contains 17 residues. In nucleotides, the CDR3 is TGTGCCAGCAGCCACATGTCGACTAGCGGGAGTGTTGAGACCCAGTACTTC. Amino acids: CASSHMSTSGSVETQYF.

This clone was found many times. V and J are TRBV10-2 and TRBJ2-5; a possible D gene is TRBD1 (7 bases). Germline V gives CDR1 WSHSY, CDR2 SAAADI. The CDR3 is 14 amino acids. V was pared by 6 bases and J by 5 bases, with 16 bases between. CDR3 coding DNA: TGCGCCAGCAGGCAGGGGGGTCCAGAGGAGACCCAGTACTTC. Its translation is CASRQGGPEETQYF.

The V and J genes are TRBV11-2 and TRBJ2-3; 13 positions match TRBD2. The junction had 5 bases not matched to a gene; V was cut back by 5 bases and J by 3 bases. In germline, CDR1 is SGHAT, CDR2 FQNNGV. CDR3 length equals 16 residues. This CDR3 is CASSPGLAGPTDTQYF. The CDR3 coding sequence is TGTGCCAGCAGCCCGGGACTAGCGGGGCCAACAGATACGCAGTATTTT. The full variable domain, rest sourced from reference TRBV11-2 and TRBJ2-3, is EAGVAQSPRYKIIEKRQSVAFWCNPISGHATLYWYQQILGQGPKLLIQFQNNGVVDDSQLPKDRFSAERLKGVDSTLKIQPAKLEDSAVYLCASSPGLAGPTDTQYFGPGTRLTVL.

The V gene is TRBV29-1, the J gene TRBJ2-1, with D tentatively TRBD2 (5 bases). The CDR3 runs 13 residues. The germline CDR1 and CDR2 sequences are SQVTM and ANQGSEA. Trimming pared 4 bases from V and 7 bases from J, leaving 14 bases between. The CDR3 sequence: CSVVAREKNEQFF. CDR3 nucleotides: TGCAGCGTTGTCGCAAGGGAGAAGAATGAGCAGTTCTTC.

The chain links TRBV5-1 to TRBJ2-5; 7 bases agree with TRBD2. From germline, CDR1 is SGHRS and CDR2 YFSETQ. After removal of 3 bases from V and 3 bases from J, the junction contained 5 bases not matched to a gene. CDR3 length: 14 amino acids. CDR3 amino acids: CASSSSGVEETQYF. The CDR3, as DNA: TGCGCCAGCAGCTCAAGCGGGGTGGAAGAGACCCAGTACTTC.

This clone was observed a handful of times. The chain combines TRBV25-1 with TRBJ2-1, with 10 positions matching TRBD2. Germline trimming cut 2 bases from V and 7 bases from J; bases unmatched to any gene: 14. This CDR3 has 18 amino acids. From germline, CDR1 is MGHDK and CDR2 SYGVNS. CDR3 loop: CASSELLVLAGVRNEQFF. The CDR3 bases are TGTGCCAGCAGTGAACTCCTGGTGCTAGCGGGAGTAAGGAATGAGCAGTTCTTC.

The CDR3 DNA follows: TGTGCCAGCAGCCAGTCAGGGGGGAGGTCACCCCTCCACTTT. Translated: CASSQSGGRSPLHF. This chain connects TRBV14 to TRBJ1-6; TRBD1 agrees at 7 bases. CDR1 is SGHDN, CDR2 FVKESK, per germline. With 3 bases clipped from V and 10 bases from J, the junction kept 6 bases outside the gene matches. There are 14 residues in the CDR3.